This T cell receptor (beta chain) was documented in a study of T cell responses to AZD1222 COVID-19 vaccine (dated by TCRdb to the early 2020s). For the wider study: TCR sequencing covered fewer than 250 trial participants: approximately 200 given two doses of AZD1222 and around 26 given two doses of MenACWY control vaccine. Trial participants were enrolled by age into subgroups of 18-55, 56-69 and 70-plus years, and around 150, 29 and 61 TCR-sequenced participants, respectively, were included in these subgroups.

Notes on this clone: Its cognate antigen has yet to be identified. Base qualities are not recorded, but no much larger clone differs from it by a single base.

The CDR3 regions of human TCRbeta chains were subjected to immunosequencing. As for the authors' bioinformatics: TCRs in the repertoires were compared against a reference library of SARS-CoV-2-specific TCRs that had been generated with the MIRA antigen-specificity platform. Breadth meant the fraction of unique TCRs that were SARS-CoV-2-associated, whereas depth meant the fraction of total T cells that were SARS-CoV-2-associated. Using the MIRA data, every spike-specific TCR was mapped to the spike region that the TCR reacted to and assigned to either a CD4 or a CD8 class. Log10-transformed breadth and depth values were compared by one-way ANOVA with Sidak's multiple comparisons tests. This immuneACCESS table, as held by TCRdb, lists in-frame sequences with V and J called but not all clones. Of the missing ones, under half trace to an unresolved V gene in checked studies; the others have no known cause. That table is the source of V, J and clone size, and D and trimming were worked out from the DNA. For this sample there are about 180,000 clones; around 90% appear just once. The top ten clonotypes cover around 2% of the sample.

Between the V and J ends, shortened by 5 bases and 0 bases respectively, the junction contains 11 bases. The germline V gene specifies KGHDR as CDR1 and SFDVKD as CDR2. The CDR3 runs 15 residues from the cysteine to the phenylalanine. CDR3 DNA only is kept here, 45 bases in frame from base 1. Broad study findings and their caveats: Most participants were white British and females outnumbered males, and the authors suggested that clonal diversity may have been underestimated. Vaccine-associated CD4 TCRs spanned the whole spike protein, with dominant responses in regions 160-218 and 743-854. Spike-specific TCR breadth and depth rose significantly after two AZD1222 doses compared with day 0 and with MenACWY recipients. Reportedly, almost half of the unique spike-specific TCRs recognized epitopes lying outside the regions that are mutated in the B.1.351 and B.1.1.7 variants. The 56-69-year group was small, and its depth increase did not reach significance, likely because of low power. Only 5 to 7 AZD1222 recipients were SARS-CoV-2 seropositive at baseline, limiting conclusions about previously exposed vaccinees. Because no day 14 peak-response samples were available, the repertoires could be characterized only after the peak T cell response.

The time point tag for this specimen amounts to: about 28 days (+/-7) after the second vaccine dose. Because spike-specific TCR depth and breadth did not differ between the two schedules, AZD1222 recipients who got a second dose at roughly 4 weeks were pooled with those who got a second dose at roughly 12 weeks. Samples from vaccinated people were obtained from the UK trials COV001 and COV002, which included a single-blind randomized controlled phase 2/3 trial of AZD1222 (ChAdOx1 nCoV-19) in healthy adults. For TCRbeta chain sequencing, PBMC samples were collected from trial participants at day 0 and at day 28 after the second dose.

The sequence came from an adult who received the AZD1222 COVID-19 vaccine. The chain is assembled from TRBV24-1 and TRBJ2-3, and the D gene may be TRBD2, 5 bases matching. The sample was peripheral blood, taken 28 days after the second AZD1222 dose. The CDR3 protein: CATSGGAESTDTQYF. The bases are TGTGCCACCAGTGGGGGAGCGGAGAGCACAGATACGCAGTATTTT.